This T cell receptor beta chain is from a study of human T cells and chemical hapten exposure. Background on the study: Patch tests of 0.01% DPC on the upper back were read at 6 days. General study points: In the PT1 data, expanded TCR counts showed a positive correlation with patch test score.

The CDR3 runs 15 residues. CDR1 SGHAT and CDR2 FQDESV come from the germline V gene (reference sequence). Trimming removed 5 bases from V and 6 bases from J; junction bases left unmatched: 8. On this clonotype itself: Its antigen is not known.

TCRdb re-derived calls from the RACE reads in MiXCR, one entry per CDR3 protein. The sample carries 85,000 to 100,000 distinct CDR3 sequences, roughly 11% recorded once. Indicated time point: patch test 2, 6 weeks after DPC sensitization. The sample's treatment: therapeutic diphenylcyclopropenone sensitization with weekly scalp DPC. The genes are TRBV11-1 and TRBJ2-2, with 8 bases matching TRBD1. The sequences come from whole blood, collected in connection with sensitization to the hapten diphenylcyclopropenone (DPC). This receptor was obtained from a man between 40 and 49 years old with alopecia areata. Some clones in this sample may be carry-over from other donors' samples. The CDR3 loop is CASSLDRVGAGELFF. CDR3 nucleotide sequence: TGTGCCAGCAGCCTGGACAGGGTTGGCGCCGGGGAGCTGTTTTTT. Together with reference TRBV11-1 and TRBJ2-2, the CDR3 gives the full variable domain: EAEVAQSPRYKITEKSQAVAFWCDPISGHATLYWYRQILGQGPELLVQFQDESVVDDSQLPKDRFSAERLKGVDSTLKIQPAELGDSAMYLCASSLDRVGAGELFFGEGSRLTVL.